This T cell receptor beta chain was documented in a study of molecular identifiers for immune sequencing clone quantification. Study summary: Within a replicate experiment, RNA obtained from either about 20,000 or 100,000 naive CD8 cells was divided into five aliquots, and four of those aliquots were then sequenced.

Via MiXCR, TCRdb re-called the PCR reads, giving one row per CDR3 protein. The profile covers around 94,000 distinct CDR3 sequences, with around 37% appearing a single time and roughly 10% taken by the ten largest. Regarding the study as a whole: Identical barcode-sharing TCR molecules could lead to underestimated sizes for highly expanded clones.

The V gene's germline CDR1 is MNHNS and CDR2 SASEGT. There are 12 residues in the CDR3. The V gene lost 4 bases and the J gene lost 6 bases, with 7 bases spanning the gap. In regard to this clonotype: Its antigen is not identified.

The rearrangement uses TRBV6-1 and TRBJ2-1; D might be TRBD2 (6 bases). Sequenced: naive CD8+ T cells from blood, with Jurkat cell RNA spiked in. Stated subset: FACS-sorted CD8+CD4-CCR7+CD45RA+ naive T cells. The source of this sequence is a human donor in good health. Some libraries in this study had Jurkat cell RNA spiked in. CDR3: CASSVLANEQFF. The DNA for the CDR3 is TGTGCCAGCAGTGTACTAGCCAATGAGCAGTTCTTC.